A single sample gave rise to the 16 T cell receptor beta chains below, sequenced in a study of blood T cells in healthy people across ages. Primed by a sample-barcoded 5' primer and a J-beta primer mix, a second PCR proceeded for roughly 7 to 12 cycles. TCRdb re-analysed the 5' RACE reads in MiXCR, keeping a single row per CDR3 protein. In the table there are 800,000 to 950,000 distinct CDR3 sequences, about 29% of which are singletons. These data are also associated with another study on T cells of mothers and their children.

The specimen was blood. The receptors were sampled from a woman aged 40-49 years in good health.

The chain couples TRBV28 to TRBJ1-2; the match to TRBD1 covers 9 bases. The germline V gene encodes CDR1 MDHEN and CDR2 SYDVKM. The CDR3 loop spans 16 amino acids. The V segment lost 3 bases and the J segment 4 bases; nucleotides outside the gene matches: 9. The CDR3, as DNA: TGTGCCAGCAGTTTGGGACAGGGTCGCCTCTTCTATGGCTACACCTTC. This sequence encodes CASSLGQGRLFYGYTF.

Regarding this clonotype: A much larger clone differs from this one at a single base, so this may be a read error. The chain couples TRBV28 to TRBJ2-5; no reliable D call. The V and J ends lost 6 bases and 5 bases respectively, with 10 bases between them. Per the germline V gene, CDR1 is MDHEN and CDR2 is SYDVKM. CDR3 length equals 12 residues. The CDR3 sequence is CASSWAWETQYF. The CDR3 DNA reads TGTGCCAGCAGCTGGGCGTGGGAGACCCAGTACTTC.

CDR3: CSAEESNTGELFF. The CDR3 bases are TGCAGTGCTGAAGAGTCGAACACCGGGGAGCTGTTTTTT. The chain carries TRBV20-1 and TRBJ2-2, with unresolved D. The CDR3 spans 13 residues. Germline-derived CDR1 and CDR2 are DFQATT and SNEGSKA (reference sequence). Deletions cut 5 bases from V and 0 bases from J, with 7 bases between.

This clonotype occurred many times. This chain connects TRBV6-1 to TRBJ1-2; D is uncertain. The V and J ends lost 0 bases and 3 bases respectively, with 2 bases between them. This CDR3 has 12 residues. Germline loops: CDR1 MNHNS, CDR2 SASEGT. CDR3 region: CASSEAYYGYTF. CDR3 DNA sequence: TGTGCCAGCAGTGAAGCATACTATGGCTACACCTTC.

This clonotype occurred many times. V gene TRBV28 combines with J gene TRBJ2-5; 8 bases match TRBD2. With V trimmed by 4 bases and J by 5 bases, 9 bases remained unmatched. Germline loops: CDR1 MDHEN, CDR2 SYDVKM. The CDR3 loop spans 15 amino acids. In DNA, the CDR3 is TGTGCCAGCAGTTCCCCCGGGGTAGCGGGGGAGACCCAGTACTTC. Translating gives CASSSPGVAGETQYF.

The CDR3 spells CASSQAQGGYNEQFF. The CDR3 nucleotides read TGTGCCAGCAGCCAAGCCCAGGGGGGCTACAATGAGCAGTTCTTC. This chain links TRBV4-2 with TRBJ2-1, with a weak D call TRBD1 (7 bases). CDR1 is LGHNA and CDR2 is YNFKEQ in the germline V gene. V lost 1 base, J lost 3 bases, and 10 bases lay in between. The length of the CDR3 is 15 residues.

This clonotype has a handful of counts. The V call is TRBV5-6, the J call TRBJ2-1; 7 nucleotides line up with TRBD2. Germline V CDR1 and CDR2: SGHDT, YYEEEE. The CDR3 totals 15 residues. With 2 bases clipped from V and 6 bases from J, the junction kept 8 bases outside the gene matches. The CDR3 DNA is TGTGCCAGCAGCTTCCCGGGGGGAAGTTTCAATGAGCAGTTCTTC. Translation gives CASSFPGGSFNEQFF.

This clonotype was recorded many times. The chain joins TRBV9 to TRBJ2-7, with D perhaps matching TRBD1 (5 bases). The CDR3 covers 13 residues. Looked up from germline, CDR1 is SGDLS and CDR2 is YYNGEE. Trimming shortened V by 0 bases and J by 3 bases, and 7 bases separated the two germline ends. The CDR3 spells CASSVDQGYEQYF. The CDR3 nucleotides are TGTGCCAGCAGCGTAGACCAGGGCTACGAGCAGTACTTC.

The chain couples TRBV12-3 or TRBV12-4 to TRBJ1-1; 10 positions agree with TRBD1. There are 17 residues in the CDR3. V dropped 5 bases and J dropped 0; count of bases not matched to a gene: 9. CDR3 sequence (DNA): TGTGCCAGCAGTCGAGGACAGGGGGTTCGGATGAACACTGAAGCTTTCTTT. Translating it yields CASSRGQGVRMNTEAFF.

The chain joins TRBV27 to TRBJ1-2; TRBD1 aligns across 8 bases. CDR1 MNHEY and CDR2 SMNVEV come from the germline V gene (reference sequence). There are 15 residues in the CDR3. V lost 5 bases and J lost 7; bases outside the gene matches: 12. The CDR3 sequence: CASSTPGQGARGYTF. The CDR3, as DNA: TGTGCCAGCAGTACCCCGGGGCAGGGGGCGCGTGGCTACACCTTC.

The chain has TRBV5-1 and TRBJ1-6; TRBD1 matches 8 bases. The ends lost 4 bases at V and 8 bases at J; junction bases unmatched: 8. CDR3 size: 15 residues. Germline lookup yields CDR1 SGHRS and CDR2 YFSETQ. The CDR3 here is CASSPGQGIDSPLHF. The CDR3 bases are TGCGCCAGCAGCCCAGGACAGGGAATCGATTCACCCCTCCACTTT.

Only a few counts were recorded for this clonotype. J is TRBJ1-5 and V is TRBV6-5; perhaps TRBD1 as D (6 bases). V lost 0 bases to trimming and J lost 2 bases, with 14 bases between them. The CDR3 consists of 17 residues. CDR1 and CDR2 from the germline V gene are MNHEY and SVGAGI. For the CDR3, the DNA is TGTGCCAGCAGTTACTCGAAGCCAGGGGAGGGCAATCAGCCCCAGCATTTT. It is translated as CASSYSKPGEGNQPQHF.

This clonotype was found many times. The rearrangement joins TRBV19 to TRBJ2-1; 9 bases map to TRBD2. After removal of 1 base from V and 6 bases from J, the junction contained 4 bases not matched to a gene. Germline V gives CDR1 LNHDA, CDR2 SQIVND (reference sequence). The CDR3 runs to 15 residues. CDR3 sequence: CASSIVAGGLNEQFF. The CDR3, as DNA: TGTGCCAGTAGTATAGTCGCGGGGGGGCTCAATGAGCAGTTCTTC. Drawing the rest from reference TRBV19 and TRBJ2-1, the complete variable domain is DGGITQSPKYLFRKEGQNVTLSCEQNLNHDAMYWYRQDPGQGLRLIYYSQIVNDFQKGDIAEGYSVSREKKESFPLTVTSAQKNPTAFYLCASSIVAGGLNEQFFGPGTRLTVL.

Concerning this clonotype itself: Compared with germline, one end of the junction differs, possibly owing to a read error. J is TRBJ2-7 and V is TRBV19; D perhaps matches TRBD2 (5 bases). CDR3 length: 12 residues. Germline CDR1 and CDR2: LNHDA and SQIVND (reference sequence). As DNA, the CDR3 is TGTGTCAGTAGTATAGGGAGAGGCGAGCAGTACTTC. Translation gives CVSSIGRGEQYF.

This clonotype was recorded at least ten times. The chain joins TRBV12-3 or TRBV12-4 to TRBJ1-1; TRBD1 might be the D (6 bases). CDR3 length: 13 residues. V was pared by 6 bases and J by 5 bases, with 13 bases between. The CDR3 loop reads CASSLGHLTEAFF. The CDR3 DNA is TGTGCCAGCAGCCTGGGACACCTGACTGAAGCTTTCTTT.

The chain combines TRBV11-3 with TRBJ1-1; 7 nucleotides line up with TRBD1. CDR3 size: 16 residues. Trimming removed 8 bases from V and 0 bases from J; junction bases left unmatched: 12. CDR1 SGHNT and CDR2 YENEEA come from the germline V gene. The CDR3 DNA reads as TGTGCCAGCTTCGTCGGGACAGATTTAATGAACACTGAAGCTTTCTTT. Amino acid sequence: CASFVGTDLMNTEAFF.